This TCR beta chain was recorded in a study of low-dose radiotherapy and immunotherapy resistance in tumors. About the study: Treatment of Cohort 1 consisted of 0.5 Gy per fraction every 2 weeks, adding up to 6.5 Gy. Every two weeks, cyclophosphamide 200 mg/m2 was infused one day before radiation plus immunotherapy.

Alpha and beta chains were covered, as first-strand cDNA relied on TRAV- and TRBV-specific primers. TCRs were put through approximately 20 PCR cycles of amplification with Phusion. A constant-region primer and the V-primer adapter served as the primer pair. TCRdb re-derived calls from the reads in MiXCR, one entry per CDR3 protein. The table lists around 100,000 distinct CDR3 sequences, under 25% of them singletons. As to time point: after trial treatment. Described treatment: LDRT plus nivolumab, ipilimumab, low-dose cyclophosphamide and aspirin (RACIN trial). Many counts were recorded for this clonotype. The source material was PBMCs, sampled after low-dose radiotherapy plus immunotherapy. The receptor comes from a female donor with ovarian cancer.

CDR3 sequence reads: CSVQGNSYEQYF. The CDR3, as DNA: TGCAGCGTTCAGGGCAACTCCTACGAGCAGTACTTC. V gene TRBV29-1 combines with J gene TRBJ2-7; a possible D gene is TRBD1 (5 bases). The CDR3 is 12 amino acids. Trimming removed 5 bases from V and 0 bases from J, with 8 bases in between. Germline CDR1 and CDR2: SQVTM and ANQGSEA.